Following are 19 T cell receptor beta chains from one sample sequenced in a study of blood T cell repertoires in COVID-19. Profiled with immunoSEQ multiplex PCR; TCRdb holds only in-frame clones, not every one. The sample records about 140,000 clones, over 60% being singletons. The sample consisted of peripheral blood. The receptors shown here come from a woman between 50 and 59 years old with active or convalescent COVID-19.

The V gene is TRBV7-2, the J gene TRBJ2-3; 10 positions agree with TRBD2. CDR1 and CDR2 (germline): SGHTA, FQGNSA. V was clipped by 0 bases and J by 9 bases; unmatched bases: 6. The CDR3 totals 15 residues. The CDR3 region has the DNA TGTGCCAGCAGCTTAGCCCTGGGGACTAGCGACACGCAGTATTTT. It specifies CASSLALGTSDTQYF.

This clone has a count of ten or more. CDR3 sequence reads: CASSLTTNTEAFF. The CDR3 DNA follows: TGTGCCAGCAGCTTGACAACGAACACTGAAGCTTTCTTT. J is TRBJ1-1 and V is TRBV7-9; D uncertain. The CDR3 is 13 residues long. Germline CDR1 SEHNR, CDR2 FQNEAQ (reference sequence). With 3 bases removed from V and 1 base from J, the gap between germline ends came to 6 bases.

The CDR3 DNA reads TGCAGCGTTGAAGATCGGGCTAGCGGGAGGTACGAGCAGTACTTC. It encodes CSVEDRASGRYEQYF. J is TRBJ2-7 and V is TRBV29-1; the match to TRBD2 covers 11 bases. CDR1 SQVTM and CDR2 ANQGSEA come from the germline V gene. Losses at the gene ends were 0 bases for V and 4 bases for J; bases not matched to a gene: 5. CDR3 length: 15 amino acids.

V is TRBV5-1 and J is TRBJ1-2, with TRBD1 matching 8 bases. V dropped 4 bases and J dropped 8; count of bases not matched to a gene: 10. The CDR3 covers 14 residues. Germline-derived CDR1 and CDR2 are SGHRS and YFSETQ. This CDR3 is CASSLQTGEEGYTF. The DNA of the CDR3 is TGCGCCAGCAGCCTTCAGACAGGGGAGGAGGGCTACACCTTC.

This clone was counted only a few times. In DNA form, the CDR3 reads TGTGCCAGCAGCTTTTTCAGGGCGTATGGCTACACCTTC. It specifies CASSFFRAYGYTF. The chain couples TRBV7-3 to TRBJ1-2; D possibly corresponds to TRBD1 (5 bases). V was cut by 3 bases and J by 5 bases, with 10 bases left in between. The CDR3 is 13 amino acids. In germline, CDR1 is SGHTA, CDR2 FQGTGA.

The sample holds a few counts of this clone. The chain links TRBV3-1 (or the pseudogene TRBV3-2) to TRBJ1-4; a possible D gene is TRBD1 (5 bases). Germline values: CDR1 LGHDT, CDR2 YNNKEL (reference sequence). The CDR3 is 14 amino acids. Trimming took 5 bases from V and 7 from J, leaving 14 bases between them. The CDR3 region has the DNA TGTGCCAGCAGCTCCGGGTTGGGGGGTGAAAAACTGTTTTTT. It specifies CASSSGLGGEKLFF.

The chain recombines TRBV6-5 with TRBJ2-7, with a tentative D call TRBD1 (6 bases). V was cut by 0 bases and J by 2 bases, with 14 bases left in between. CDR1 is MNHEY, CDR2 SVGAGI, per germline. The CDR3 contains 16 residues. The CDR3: CASSYSPDSAPYEQYF. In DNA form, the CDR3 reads TGTGCCAGCAGTTACTCGCCGGACAGTGCTCCCTACGAGCAGTACTTC.

The CDR3 DNA is TGCAGTGCTAGAGCCGGGGATACGCAGTATTTT. Protein: CSARAGDTQYF. V and J are TRBV20-1 and TRBJ2-3, with unresolved D. The CDR3 is made up of 11 amino acids. Germline V gene lookup returns CDR1 DFQATT and CDR2 SNEGSKA (reference sequence). V gave up 1 base and J gave up 6 bases, with 5 bases separating them.

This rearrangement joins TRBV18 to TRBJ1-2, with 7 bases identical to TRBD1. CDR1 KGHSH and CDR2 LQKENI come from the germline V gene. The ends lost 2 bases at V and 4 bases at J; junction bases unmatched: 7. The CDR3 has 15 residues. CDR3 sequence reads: CASSPSGDRAYGYTF. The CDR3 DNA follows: TGTGCCAGCTCACCATCGGGCGACAGGGCCTATGGCTACACCTTC.

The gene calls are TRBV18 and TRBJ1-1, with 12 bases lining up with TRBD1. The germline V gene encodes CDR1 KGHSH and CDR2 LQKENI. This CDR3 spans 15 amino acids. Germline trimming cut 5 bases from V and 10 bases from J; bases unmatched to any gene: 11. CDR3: CASSSTGQGAGRAFF. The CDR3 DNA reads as TGTGCCAGCTCATCAACGGGACAGGGGGCCGGAAGAGCTTTCTTT.

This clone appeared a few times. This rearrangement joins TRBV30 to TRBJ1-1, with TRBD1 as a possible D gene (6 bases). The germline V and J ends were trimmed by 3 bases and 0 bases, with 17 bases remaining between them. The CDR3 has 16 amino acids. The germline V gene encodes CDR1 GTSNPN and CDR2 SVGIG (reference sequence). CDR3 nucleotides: TGTGCCTGGAGGCTGGGGGCAGGGCCCATGAACACTGAAGCTTTCTTT. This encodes CAWRLGAGPMNTEAFF.

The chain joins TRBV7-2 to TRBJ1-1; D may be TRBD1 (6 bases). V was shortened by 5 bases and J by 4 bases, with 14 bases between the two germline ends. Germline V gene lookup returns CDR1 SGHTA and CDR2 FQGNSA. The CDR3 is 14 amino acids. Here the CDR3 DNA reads TGTGCCAGCAGCCCCGTTGGCAGGGGCACTGAAGCTTTCTTT. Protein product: CASSPVGRGTEAFF. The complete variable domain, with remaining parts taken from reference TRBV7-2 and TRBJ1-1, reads GAGVSQSPSNKVTEKGKDVELRCDPISGHTALYWYRQSLGQGLEFLIYFQGNSAPDKSGLPSDRFSAERTGGSVSTLTIQRTQQEDSAVYLCASSPVGRGTEAFFGQGTRLTVV.

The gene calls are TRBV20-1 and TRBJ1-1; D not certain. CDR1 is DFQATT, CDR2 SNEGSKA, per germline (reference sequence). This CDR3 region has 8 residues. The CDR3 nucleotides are TGCAGGCCAGGTGAAGCTTTCTTT. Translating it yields CRPGEAFF.

CDR3 nucleotide sequence: TGTGCCAGCAGCCCTACAGGGCAAGAGACCCAGTACTTC. It encodes CASSPTGQETQYF. The V gene is TRBV7-8, the J gene TRBJ2-5, with D perhaps matching TRBD1 (6 bases). The V gene's germline CDR1 is SGHVS and CDR2 FQNEAQ. The CDR3 spans 13 residues. Trimming left V 5 bases short and J 2 bases short, with 9 bases between.

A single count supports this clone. The CDR3 reads CASSESLAQPQHF. The CDR3 coding sequence is TGTGCCAGCAGTGAATCCCTAGCACAGCCCCAGCATTTT. The chain recombines TRBV2 with TRBJ1-5; no clear D gene. The CDR3 loop spans 13 amino acids. The V end was cut by 2 bases, the J end by 7 bases, with 9 bases between. CDR1 is SNHLY and CDR2 is FYNNEI in the germline V gene.

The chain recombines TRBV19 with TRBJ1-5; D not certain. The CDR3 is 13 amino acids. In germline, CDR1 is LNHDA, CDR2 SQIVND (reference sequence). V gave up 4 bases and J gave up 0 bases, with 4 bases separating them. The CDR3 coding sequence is TGTGCCAGTAGTACTCTTAGCAATCAGCCCCAGCATTTT. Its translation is CASSTLSNQPQHF.

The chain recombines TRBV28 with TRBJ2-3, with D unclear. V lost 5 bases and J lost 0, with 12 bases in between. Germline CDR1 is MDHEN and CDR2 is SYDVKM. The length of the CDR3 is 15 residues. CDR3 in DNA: TGTGCCAGCAGTCCTATAAGAACTAGCACAGATACGCAGTATTTT. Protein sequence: CASSPIRTSTDTQYF.

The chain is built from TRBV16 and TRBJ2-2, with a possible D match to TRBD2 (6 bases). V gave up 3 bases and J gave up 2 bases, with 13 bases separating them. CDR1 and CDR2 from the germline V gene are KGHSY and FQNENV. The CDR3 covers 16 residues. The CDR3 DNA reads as TGTGCCAGCAGCCACTTACTAGCAGGAAACACCGGGGAGCTGTTTTTT. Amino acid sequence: CASSHLLAGNTGELFF.

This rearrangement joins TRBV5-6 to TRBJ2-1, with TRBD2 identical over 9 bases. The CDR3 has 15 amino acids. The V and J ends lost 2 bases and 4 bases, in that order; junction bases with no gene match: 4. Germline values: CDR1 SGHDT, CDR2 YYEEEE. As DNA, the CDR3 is TGTGCCAGCAGCTTCGGGACTAGCAGATACAATGAGCAGTTCTTC. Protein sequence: CASSFGTSRYNEQFF.